Listed below are T cell receptor beta chains from one sample, sequenced in a study of blood T cell repertoires in COVID-19. The assay was immunoSEQ multiplex PCR, and TCRdb's table has in-frame clones only and misses some. This table holds 130,000 or so clones, approximately 90% found once. The sequencing input was peripheral blood. These receptors were taken from a human donor with COVID-19, enrolled during active disease. The donor label of this sample is uncertain. CDR3s include the opening cysteine and the closing phenylalanine or tryptophan. The D gene is left open where the match is weak. Clone size is stated in some rows and not others, as once, few, many or a class when expanded.

V	J	size	D	length	CDR3	DNA
TRBV9	TRBJ1-3	.	.	15	CASSVEGSSGNTIYF	TGTGCCAGCAGCGTAGAAGGGAGCTCTGGAAACACCATATATTTT
TRBV2	TRBJ1-6	once	.	15	CASSGMTGYNSPLHF	TGTGCCAGCAGTGGGATGACGGGGTATAATTCACCCCTCCACTTT
TRBV19	TRBJ1-6	.	.	14	CASSIEGQNSPLHF	TGTGCCAGTAGTATAGAAGGACAGAATTCACCCCTCCACTTT
TRBV6-2/TRBV6-3	TRBJ2-5	.	.	14	CASSYSDSPVTQYF	TGTGCCAGCAGTTACTCTGACTCCCCCGTGACCCAGTACTTC
TRBV19	TRBJ1-1	few	.	13	CASSIQGGTEAFF	TGTGCCAGTAGTATACAGGGAGGCACTGAAGCTTTCTTT
TRBV7-9	TRBJ2-1	.	.	15	CASSLAHGTYNEQFF	TGTGCCAGCAGCTTAGCGCACGGGACCTACAATGAGCAGTTCTTC
TRBV3-1/TRBV3-2	TRBJ1-5	.	.	15	CASSQGIAGVQPQHF	TGTGCCAGCAGCCAAGGCATAGCAGGGGTCCAGCCCCAGCATTTT
TRBV18	TRBJ1-2	.	.	14	CASSSTGTIYGYTF	TGTGCCAGCTCATCCACAGGGACCATCTATGGCTACACCTTC
TRBV6-6	TRBJ1-4	.	.	17	CASSRTGKVVGNEKLFF	TGTGCCAGCAGTCGTACAGGGAAGGTAGTTGGAAATGAAAAACTGTTTTTT
TRBV12-3/TRBV12-4	TRBJ1-2	.	.	11	CASSRTGGYTF	TGTGCCAGCAGCCGGACTGGTGGCTACACCTTC
TRBV4-1	TRBJ2-7	.	TRBD1	16	CASSQAAQGQPYEQYF	TGCGCCAGCAGCCAAGCTGCACAGGGGCAACCCTACGAGCAGTACTTC
TRBV19	TRBJ1-2	.	.	15	CASSIGTTGIIGYTF	TGTGCCAGTAGTATAGGAACTACAGGCATTATCGGCTACACCTTC
TRBV4-2	TRBJ2-2	.	TRBD1	15	CASSPRQGATGELFF	TGTGCCAGCAGCCCCCGACAGGGGGCAACCGGGGAGCTGTTTTTT
TRBV18	TRBJ1-5	.	.	16	CASSPRLPDSNQPQHF	TGTGCCAGCTCACCCAGGCTGCCGGATAGCAATCAGCCCCAGCATTTT
TRBV29-1	TRBJ1-5	few	.	13	CSVGAGLNQPQHF	TGCAGCGTTGGAGCAGGGCTAAATCAGCCCCAGCATTTT
TRBV11-2	TRBJ2-7	.	TRBD1	14	CASSLFGLDRGLYF	TGTGCCAGCAGCTTATTTGGATTGGACAGGGGTCTGTACTTC
TRBV25-1	TRBJ1-6	.	.	14	CASRQAISNSPLHF	TGTGCCAGCAGGCAGGCTATAAGTAATTCACCCCTCCACTTT
TRBV5-1	TRBJ1-2	.	TRBD1	15	CASSRSTGGIYGYTF	TGCGCCAGCAGCAGATCGACAGGGGGGATCTATGGCTACACCTTC
TRBV5-1	TRBJ1-3	.	.	16	CASSSGPLSAGNTIYF	TGCGCCAGCAGCTCTGGGCCTCTCTCGGCTGGAAACACCATATATTTT
TRBV2	TRBJ1-6	.	.	15	CASRWEGGSDSPLHF	TGTGCCAGCAGATGGGAGGGGGGCTCGGATTCACCCCTCCACTTT
TRBV7-9	TRBJ2-1	.	.	15	CASSLGVQGQGEQFF	TGTGCCAGCAGCTTAGGGGTACAGGGCCAGGGTGAGCAGTTCTTC
TRBV6-5	TRBJ2-7	once	TRBD1	11	CASGGQVGQYF	TGTGCCAGCGGAGGACAGGTCGGGCAGTACTTC
TRBV10-3	TRBJ2-7	.	TRBD1	16	CAISEPSGTGGYEQYF	TGTGCCATCAGTGAACCATCCGGGACAGGGGGCTACGAGCAGTACTTC
TRBV6-5	TRBJ1-2	.	TRBD1	15	CASSPTGGIDYGYTF	TGTGCCAGCAGTCCGACAGGGGGAATTGACTATGGCTACACCTTC
TRBV2	TRBJ1-2	.	.	14	CASTTNRVFYGYTF	TGTGCCAGTACCACGAATCGAGTGTTTTATGGCTACACCTTC
TRBV5-1	TRBJ2-5	.	.	15	CASSRRTAREETQYF	TGCGCCAGCAGCCGACGGACAGCGCGGGAGGAGACCCAGTACTTC
TRBV11-2	TRBJ2-5	.	.	15	CASSHPGDLAETQYF	TGTGCCAGCAGCCATCCAGGGGATCTGGCGGAGACCCAGTACTTC
TRBV10-3	TRBJ2-3	.	.	13	CAIRRDWADTQYF	TGTGCCATCAGAAGGGACTGGGCAGATACGCAGTATTTT
TRBV7-8	TRBJ1-1	.	TRBD1	15	CASSYHRGGNTEAFF	TGTGCCAGCAGCTACCACAGGGGGGGGAACACTGAAGCTTTCTTT
TRBV19	TRBJ1-1	.	TRBD1	14	CASSPIEGAAEAFF	TGTGCCAGTAGTCCTATCGAGGGGGCGGCTGAAGCTTTCTTT
TRBV10-1	TRBJ2-7	few	TRBD2	11	CASSAGGEQYF	TGCGCCAGCAGTGCGGGGGGCGAGCAGTACTTC
TRBV5-1	TRBJ1-4	once	TRBD1	15	CASSFRTGPDEKLFF	TGCGCCAGCAGCTTTCGGACAGGGCCGGATGAAAAACTGTTTTTT
TRBV2	TRBJ1-6	.	.	13	CASSVGAVSPLHF	TGTGCCAGCAGTGTGGGGGCAGTAAGTCCCCTCCACTTT
TRBV27	TRBJ1-4	.	.	13	CASARGSGEKLFF	TGTGCCAGCGCAAGGGGGTCGGGTGAAAAACTGTTTTTT
TRBV5-1	TRBJ1-2	.	.	14	CASSLDRAIYGYTF	TGCGCCAGCAGCTTGGACAGGGCCATCTATGGCTACACCTTC
TRBV11-3	TRBJ2-1	once	.	14	CASRLTDRPNEQFF	TGTGCCAGCAGGTTAACGGACAGACCGAATGAGCAGTTCTTC
TRBV9	TRBJ1-6	.	TRBD1	14	CASRRGQGNSPLHF	TGTGCCAGCCGACGGGGACAGGGGAACTCACCCCTCCACTTT
TRBV19	TRBJ1-1	.	.	15	CASSIKRGMNTEAFF	TGTGCCAGTAGTATAAAGAGAGGAATGAACACTGAAGCTTTCTTT
TRBV3-1/TRBV3-2	TRBJ2-3	.	TRBD2	16	CASSQGAPGGPNTQYF	TGTGCCAGCAGCCAAGGGGCACCGGGGGGGCCCAATACGCAGTATTTT
TRBV10-3	TRBJ1-5	.	TRBD1	14	CAISGQGGNQPQHF	TGTGCCATCAGCGGACAGGGAGGCAATCAGCCCCAGCATTTT
TRBV6-5	TRBJ2-7	.	TRBD1	14	CASSYETRGSEQYF	TGTGCCAGCAGTTACGAGACCAGGGGGTCTGAGCAGTACTTC
TRBV5-6	TRBJ1-4	few	TRBD1	16	CASSALRGRADEKLFF	TGTGCCAGCAGCGCCCTCAGGGGGCGAGCGGATGAAAAACTGTTTTTT
TRBV5-6	TRBJ1-6	.	TRBD1	14	CASSWTGGNSPLHF	TGTGCCAGCAGTTGGACAGGAGGGAATTCACCCCTCCACTTT
TRBV27	TRBJ1-2	.	.	13	CASSLLPNYGYTF	TGTGCCAGCAGTTTACTCCCTAACTATGGCTACACCTTC
TRBV7-6	TRBJ2-3	.	.	15	CASSLAASSTDTQYF	TGTGCCAGCAGCTTAGCGGCTTCTAGCACAGATACGCAGTATTTT
TRBV13	TRBJ2-7	few	.	13	CASSIRTDYEQYF	TGTGCCAGCAGCATTCGGACAGACTACGAGCAGTACTTC
TRBV10-2	TRBJ2-7	.	TRBD1	16	CASSELAAGGWAEQYF	TGCGCCAGCAGTGAGCTTGCGGCAGGGGGATGGGCCGAGCAGTACTTC
TRBV7-9	TRBJ1-1	.	TRBD1	15	CAGVWDRGLSTEAFF	TGTGCCGGTGTGTGGGACAGGGGGCTGAGCACTGAAGCTTTCTTT
TRBV3-1/TRBV3-2	TRBJ2-5	.	TRBD1	16	CASSPFFEGAGETQYF	TGTGCCAGCAGCCCCTTTTTTGAGGGGGCGGGAGAGACCCAGTACTTC
TRBV2	TRBJ2-1	.	.	12	CASRPRREEQFF	TGTGCCAGCAGACCCCGTCGAGAAGAGCAGTTCTTC
TRBV28	TRBJ1-1	.	.	14	CASSLGQENTEAFF	TGTGCCAGCAGTTTAGGGCAGGAGAACACTGAAGCTTTCTTT
TRBV7-6	TRBJ1-2	.	.	15	CASSPDLDGNYGYTF	TGTGCCAGCAGCCCCGACCTTGACGGGAACTATGGCTACACCTTC
TRBV10-3	TRBJ1-2	few	.	11	CAITTGDGYTF	TGTGCCATCACGACAGGTGATGGCTACACCTTC